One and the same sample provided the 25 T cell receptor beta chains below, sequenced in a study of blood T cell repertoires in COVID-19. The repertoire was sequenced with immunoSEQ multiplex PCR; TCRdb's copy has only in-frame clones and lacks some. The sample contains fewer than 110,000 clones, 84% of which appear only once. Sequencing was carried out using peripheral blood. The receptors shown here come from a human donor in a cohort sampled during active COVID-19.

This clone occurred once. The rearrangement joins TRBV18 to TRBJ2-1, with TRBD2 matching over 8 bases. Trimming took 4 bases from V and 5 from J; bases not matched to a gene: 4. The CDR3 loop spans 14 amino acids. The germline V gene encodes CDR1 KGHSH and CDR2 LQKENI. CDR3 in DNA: TGTGCCAGCTCACGGACTAGCCAGAACAATGAGCAGTTCTTC. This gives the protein CASSRTSQNNEQFF.

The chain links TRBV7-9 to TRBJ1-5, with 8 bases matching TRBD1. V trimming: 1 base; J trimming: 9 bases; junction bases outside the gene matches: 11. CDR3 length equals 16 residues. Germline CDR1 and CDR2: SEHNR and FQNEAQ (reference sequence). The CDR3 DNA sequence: TGTGCCAGCAGCTTAGGGAAAGACAGGGGAACTTCGCCCCAGCATTTT. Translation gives CASSLGKDRGTSPQHF. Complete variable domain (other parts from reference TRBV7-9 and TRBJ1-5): DTGVSQNPRHKITKRGQNVTFRCDPISEHNRLYWYRQTLGQGPEFLTYFQNEAQLEKSRLLSDRFSAERPKGSFSTLEIQRTEQGDSAMYLCASSLGKDRGTSPQHFGDGTRLSIL.

CDR3 residues: CASSRTGTGSYEQYF. CDR3 coding DNA: TGTGCCAGCAGCCGGACCGGGACAGGGTCTTACGAGCAGTACTTC. This chain connects TRBV7-8 to TRBJ2-7, with 9 bases matching TRBD1. With 5 bases clipped from V and 4 bases from J, the junction kept 9 bases outside the gene matches. The CDR3 runs to 15 residues. Per the germline V gene, CDR1 is SGHVS and CDR2 is FQNEAQ. Full variable domain (rest looked up from reference TRBV7-8 and TRBJ2-7): GAGVSQSPRYKVAKRGQDVALRCDPISGHVSLFWYQQALGQGPEFLTYFQNEAQLDKSGLPSDRFFAERPEGSVSTLKIQRTQQEDSAVYLCASSRTGTGSYEQYFGPGTRLTVT.

CDR3 sequence: CASSQGPGQGFNTGELFF. The DNA of the CDR3 is TGTGCCAGCAGCCAAGGACCGGGACAGGGTTTTAACACCGGGGAGCTGTTTTTT. The rearrangement joins TRBV7-9 to TRBJ2-2, with TRBD1 matching over 9 bases. The length of the CDR3 is 18 residues. The junction had 12 bases not matched to a gene; V was cut back by 5 bases and J by 2 bases. CDR1 and CDR2 from the germline V gene are SEHNR and FQNEAQ (reference sequence).

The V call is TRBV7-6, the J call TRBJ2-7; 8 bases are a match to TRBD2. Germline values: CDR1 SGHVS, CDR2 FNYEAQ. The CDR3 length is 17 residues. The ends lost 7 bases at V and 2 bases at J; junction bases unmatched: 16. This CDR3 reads CASTKLPASGLTYEQYF. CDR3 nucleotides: TGTGCCAGCACCAAACTACCCGCTAGCGGGTTAACCTACGAGCAGTACTTC. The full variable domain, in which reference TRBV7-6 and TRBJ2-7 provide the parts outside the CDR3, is GAGVSQSPRYKVTKRGQDVALRCDPISGHVSLYWYRQALGQGPEFLTYFNYEAQQDKSGLPNDRFSAERPEGSISTLTIQRTEQRDSAMYRCASTKLPASGLTYEQYFGPGTRLTVT.

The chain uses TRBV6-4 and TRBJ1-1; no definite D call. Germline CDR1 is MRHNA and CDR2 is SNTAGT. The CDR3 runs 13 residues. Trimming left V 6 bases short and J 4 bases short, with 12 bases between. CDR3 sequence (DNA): TGTGCCAGCAGCGGAGAGCCTTTCACTGAAGCTTTCTTT. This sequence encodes CASSGEPFTEAFF.

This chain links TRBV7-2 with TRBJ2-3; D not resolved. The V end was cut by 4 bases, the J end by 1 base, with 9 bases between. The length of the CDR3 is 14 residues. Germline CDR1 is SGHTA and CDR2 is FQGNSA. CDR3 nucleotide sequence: TGTGCCAGCAGCTACACCAGCGGCACAGATACGCAGTATTTT. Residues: CASSYTSGTDTQYF.

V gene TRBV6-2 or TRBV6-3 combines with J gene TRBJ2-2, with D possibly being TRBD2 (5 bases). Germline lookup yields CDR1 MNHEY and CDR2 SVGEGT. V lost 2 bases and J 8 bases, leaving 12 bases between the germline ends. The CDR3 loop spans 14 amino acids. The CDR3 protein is CASSYARGVGELFF. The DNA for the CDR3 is TGTGCCAGCAGTTACGCCCGGGGAGTGGGGGAGCTGTTTTTT.

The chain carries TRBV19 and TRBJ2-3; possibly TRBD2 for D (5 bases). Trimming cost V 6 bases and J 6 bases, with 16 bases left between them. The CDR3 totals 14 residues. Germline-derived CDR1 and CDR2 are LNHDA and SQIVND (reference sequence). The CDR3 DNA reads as TGTGCCAGTAGCTACGGGGTCCTAGGGGATACGCAGTATTTT. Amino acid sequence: CASSYGVLGDTQYF.

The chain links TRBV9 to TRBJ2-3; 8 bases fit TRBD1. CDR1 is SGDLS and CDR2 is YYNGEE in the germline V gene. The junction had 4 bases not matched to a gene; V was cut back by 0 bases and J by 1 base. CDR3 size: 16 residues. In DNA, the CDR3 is TGTGCCAGCAGCGTAGCCGGGACAGGAGGCACAGATACGCAGTATTTT. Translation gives CASSVAGTGGTDTQYF.

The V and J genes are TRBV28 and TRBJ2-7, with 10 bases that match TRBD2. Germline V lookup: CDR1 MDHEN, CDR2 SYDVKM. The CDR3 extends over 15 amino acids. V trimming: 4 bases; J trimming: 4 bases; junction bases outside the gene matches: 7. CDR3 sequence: CASSSASGRIYEQYF. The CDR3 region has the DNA TGTGCCAGCAGTTCCGCTAGCGGGAGAATATACGAGCAGTACTTC.

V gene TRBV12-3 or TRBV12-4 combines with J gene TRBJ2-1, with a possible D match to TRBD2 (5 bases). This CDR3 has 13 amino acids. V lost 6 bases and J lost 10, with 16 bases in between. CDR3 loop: CASRADSTGEQFF. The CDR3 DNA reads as TGTGCCAGCAGGGCGGACTCAACGGGGGAGCAGTTCTTC.

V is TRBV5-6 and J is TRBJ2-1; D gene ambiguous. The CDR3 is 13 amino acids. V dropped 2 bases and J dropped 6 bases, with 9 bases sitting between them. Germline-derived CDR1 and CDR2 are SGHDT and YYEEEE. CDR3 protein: CASSFAPGNEQFF. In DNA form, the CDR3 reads TGTGCCAGCAGCTTCGCTCCCGGCAATGAGCAGTTCTTC.

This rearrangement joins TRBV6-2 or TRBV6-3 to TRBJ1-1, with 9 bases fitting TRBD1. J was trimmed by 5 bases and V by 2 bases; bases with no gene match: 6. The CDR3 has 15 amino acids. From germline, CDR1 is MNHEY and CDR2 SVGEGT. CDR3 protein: CASSYPGTGKTEAFF. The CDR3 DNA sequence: TGTGCCAGCAGTTACCCCGGGACAGGGAAAACTGAAGCTTTCTTT.

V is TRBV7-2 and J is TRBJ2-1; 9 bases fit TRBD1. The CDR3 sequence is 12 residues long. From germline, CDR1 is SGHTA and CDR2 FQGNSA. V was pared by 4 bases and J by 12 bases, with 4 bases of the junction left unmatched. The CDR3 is CASSYGTGSQFF. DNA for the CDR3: TGTGCCAGCAGCTACGGGACAGGGTCGCAGTTCTTC.

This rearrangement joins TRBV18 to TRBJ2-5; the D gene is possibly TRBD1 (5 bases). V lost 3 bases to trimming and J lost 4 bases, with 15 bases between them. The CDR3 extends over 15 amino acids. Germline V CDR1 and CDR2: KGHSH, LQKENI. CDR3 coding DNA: TGTGCCAGCTCACCCAGGGCTAAGCTGGGAGAGACCCAGTACTTC. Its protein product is CASSPRAKLGETQYF.

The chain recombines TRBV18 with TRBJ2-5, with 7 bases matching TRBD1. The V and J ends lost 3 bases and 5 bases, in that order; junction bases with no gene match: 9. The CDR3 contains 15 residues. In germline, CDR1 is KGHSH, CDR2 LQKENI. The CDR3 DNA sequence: TGTGCCAGCTCACCTCCGGACAGGCGGCGGGAGACCCAGTACTTC. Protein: CASSPPDRRRETQYF.

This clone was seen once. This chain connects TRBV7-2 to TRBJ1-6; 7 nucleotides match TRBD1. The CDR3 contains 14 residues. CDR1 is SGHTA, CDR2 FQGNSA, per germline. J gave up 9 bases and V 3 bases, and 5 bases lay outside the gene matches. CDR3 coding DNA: TGTGCCAGCAGCTTTAACCAGGGGGGTTCACCCCTCCACTTT. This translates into CASSFNQGGSPLHF.

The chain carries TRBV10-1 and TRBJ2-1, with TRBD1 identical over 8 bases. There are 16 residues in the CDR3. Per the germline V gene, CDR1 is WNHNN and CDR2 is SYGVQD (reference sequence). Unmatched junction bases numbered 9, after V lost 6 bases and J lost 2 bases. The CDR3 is CASRPFAGGPYNEQFF. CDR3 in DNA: TGCGCCAGCAGGCCCTTTGCAGGGGGCCCCTACAATGAGCAGTTCTTC.

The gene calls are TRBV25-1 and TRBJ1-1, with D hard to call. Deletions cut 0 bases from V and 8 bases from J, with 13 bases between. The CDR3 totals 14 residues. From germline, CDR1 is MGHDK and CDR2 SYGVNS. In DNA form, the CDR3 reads TGTGCCAGCAGTGAATATATTCCCGCGGGGGAAGCTTTCTTT. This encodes CASSEYIPAGEAFF.

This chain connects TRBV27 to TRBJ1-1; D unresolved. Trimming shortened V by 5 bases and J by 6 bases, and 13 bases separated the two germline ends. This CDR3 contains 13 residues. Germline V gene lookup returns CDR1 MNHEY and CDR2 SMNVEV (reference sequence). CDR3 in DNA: TGTGCCAGCAGTCCCCGGCGGGGAGCTGAAGCTTTCTTT. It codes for CASSPRRGAEAFF.

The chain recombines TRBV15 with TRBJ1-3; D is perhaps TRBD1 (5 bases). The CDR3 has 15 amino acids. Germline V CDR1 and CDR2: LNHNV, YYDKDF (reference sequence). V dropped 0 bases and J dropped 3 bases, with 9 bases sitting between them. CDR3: CATSRERGFGNTIYF. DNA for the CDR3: TGTGCCACCAGCAGAGAACGGGGGTTTGGAAACACCATATATTTT.

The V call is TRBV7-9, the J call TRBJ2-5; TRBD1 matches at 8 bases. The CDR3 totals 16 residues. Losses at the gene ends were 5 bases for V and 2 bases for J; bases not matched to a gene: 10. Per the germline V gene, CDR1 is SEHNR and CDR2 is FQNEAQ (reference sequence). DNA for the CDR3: TGTGCCAGCAGCCCACCCCTGACAGGGGTTCAAGAGACCCAGTACTTC. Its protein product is CASSPPLTGVQETQYF.

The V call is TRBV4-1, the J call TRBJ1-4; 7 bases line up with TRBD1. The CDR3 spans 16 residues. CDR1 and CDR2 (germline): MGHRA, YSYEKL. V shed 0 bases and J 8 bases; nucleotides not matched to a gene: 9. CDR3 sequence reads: CASSQDGGTAFEKLFF. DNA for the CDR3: TGCGCCAGCAGCCAAGATGGCGGGACAGCGTTCGAAAAACTGTTTTTT.

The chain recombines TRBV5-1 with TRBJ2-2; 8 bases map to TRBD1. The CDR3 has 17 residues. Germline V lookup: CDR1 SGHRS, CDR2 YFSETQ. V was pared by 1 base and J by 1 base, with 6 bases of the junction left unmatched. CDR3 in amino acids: CASSLYIGTGNTGELFF. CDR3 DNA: TGCGCCAGCAGCTTGTATATAGGGACAGGGAACACCGGGGAGCTGTTTTTT.